The clone carrying this T cell receptor beta chain has ten or more counts. Its antigen remains unknown. In making TCR cDNA, 5'RACE template switching added a universal primer site and UMIs to it. TCRdb re-called the 5' RACE reads with MiXCR, one entry per CDR3 protein. The table has 300,000 to 350,000 distinct CDR3 sequences, 4% to 5.5% seen once. This CDR3 is 18 amino acids long. V was trimmed by 2 bases and J by 6 bases, leaving 25 bases between them. CDR1 is MDHEN, CDR2 SYDVKM, per germline. The data were taken from a study of T cells after yellow fever vaccination. Study observations and caveats: Repertoires sorted by FACS could include abundant clonotypes that are contaminants from the bulk population.

This receptor was obtained from a man younger than 35 who received the YFV17D yellow fever vaccine. The specimen comprised PBMCs, sampled 15 days after the yellow fever booster vaccination. This chain uses TRBV28 with TRBJ1-2, with D perhaps TRBD1 (5 bases). This chain's CDR3 is CASSLGRAFRTGGNGYTF. CDR3 DNA sequence: TGTGCCAGCAGTTTAGGCAGGGCCTTCCGGACGGGGGGTAATGGCTACACCTTC.